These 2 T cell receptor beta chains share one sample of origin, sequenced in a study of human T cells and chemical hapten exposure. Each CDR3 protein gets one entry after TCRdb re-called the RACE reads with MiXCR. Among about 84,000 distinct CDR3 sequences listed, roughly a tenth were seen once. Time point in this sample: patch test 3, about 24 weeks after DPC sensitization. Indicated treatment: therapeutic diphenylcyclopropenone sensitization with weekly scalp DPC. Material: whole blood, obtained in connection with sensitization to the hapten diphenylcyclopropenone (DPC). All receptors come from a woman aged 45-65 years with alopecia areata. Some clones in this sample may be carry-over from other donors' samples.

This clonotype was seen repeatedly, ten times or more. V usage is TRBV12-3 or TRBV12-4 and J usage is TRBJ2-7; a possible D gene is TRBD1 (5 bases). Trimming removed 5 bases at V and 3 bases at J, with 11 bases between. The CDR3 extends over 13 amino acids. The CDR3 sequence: CASSPQGFYEQYF. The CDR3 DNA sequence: TGTGCCAGCAGTCCCCAGGGTTTCTACGAGCAGTACTTC.

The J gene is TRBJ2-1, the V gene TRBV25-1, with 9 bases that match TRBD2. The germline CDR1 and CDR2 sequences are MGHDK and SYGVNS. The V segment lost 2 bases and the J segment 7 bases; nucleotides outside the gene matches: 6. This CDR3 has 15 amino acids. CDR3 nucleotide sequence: TGTGCCAGCAGTGAAAGGTCTAGCGGGATTAATGAGCAGTTCTTC. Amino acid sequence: CASSERSSGINEQFF. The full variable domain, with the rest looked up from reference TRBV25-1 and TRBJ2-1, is EADIYQTPRYLVIGTGKKITLECSQTMGHDKMYWYQQDPGMELHLIHYSYGVNSTEKGDLSSESTVSRIRTEHFPLTLESARPSHTSQYLCASSERSSGINEQFFGPGTRLTVL.